Below, 7 T cell receptor beta chains from the same sample are listed, as sequenced in a study of T cell responses to AZD1222 COVID-19 vaccine. Method: immunoSEQ multiplex PCR; TCRdb's copy keeps in-frame clones and lacks some. The sample includes 130,000 or so clones, 85% to 90% of them seen just once. Here the sequenced sample was peripheral blood, taken on day 0 of AZD1222 vaccination. The source of these receptors is an adult in good health.

The chain carries TRBV28 and TRBJ1-2; possibly TRBD1 for D (5 bases). The V gene's germline CDR1 is MDHEN and CDR2 SYDVKM. The CDR3 sequence is 13 residues long. V lost 6 bases to trimming and J lost 3 bases, with 11 bases between them. CDR3 region: CASSKDKDYGYTF. As DNA, the CDR3 is TGTGCCAGCAGCAAGGACAAAGACTATGGCTACACCTTC.

This chain links TRBV10-3 with TRBJ1-3, with a tentative D call TRBD1 (6 bases). Germline V lookup: CDR1 ENHRY, CDR2 SYGVKD. The CDR3 extends over 14 amino acids. Trimming left V 11 bases short and J 0 bases short, with 14 bases between. CDR3 sequence: CAAQQGRSGNTIYF. As DNA, the CDR3 is TGTGCCGCCCAACAGGGACGCTCTGGAAACACCATATATTTT.

The chain joins TRBV10-2 to TRBJ2-7, with unresolved D. This CDR3 has 12 amino acids. Germline V gene lookup returns CDR1 WSHSY and CDR2 SAAADI. Trimming shortened V by 3 bases and J by 2 bases, and 5 bases separated the two germline ends. The CDR3 reads CASSDTAYEQYF. The CDR3 DNA reads TGCGCCAGCAGTGACACGGCCTACGAGCAGTACTTC.

The genes are TRBV5-5 and TRBJ2-5; possibly TRBD2 for D (5 bases). Germline V gives CDR1 SGHKS, CDR2 YYEKEE (reference sequence). The CDR3 runs to 15 residues. Trimming pared 1 base from V and 0 bases from J, leaving 10 bases between. The CDR3 DNA reads TGTGCCAGCAGCTTGTACACGCGGGACCAAGAGACCCAGTACTTC. This sequence encodes CASSLYTRDQETQYF. Combining the CDR3 with reference TRBV5-5 and TRBJ2-5 gives the whole variable domain DAGVTQSPTHLIKTRGQQVTLRCSPISGHKSVSWYQQVLGQGPQFIFQYYEKEERGRGNFPDRFSARQFPNYSSELNVNALLLGDSALYLCASSLYTRDQETQYFGPGTRLLVL.

The chain couples TRBV30 to TRBJ1-5, with D possibly TRBD1 on 6 matching bases. The CDR3 runs to 17 residues. Germline CDR1 is GTSNPN and CDR2 is SVGIG (reference sequence). The V and J ends lost 0 bases and 6 bases respectively, with 21 bases between them. The CDR3 DNA follows: TGTGCCTGGAGTGTACGTACCGGGACAAGAGGAGGTCAGCCCCAGCATTTT. It specifies CAWSVRTGTRGGQPQHF.

This chain links TRBV4-3 with TRBJ2-4, with 10 bases identical to TRBD2. CDR3 size: 17 residues. Germline CDR1 is LGHNA and CDR2 is YSLEER. Trimming removed 0 bases from V and 3 bases from J; junction bases left unmatched: 5. In DNA, the CDR3 is TGCGCCAGCAGCCAAGATTACCTAGCGGGGGTCAAAAACATTCAGTACTTC. It yields the protein CASSQDYLAGVKNIQYF.

J is TRBJ1-4 and V is TRBV3-1 (or the pseudogene TRBV3-2); D is undetermined. Germline CDR1 LGHDT, CDR2 YNNKEL (reference sequence). Trimming pared 4 bases from V and 0 bases from J, leaving 12 bases between. The CDR3 has 16 residues. The CDR3 sequence is CASSPRNGATNEKLFF. In DNA form, the CDR3 reads TGTGCCAGCAGCCCTAGGAACGGAGCAACTAATGAAAAACTGTTTTTT.